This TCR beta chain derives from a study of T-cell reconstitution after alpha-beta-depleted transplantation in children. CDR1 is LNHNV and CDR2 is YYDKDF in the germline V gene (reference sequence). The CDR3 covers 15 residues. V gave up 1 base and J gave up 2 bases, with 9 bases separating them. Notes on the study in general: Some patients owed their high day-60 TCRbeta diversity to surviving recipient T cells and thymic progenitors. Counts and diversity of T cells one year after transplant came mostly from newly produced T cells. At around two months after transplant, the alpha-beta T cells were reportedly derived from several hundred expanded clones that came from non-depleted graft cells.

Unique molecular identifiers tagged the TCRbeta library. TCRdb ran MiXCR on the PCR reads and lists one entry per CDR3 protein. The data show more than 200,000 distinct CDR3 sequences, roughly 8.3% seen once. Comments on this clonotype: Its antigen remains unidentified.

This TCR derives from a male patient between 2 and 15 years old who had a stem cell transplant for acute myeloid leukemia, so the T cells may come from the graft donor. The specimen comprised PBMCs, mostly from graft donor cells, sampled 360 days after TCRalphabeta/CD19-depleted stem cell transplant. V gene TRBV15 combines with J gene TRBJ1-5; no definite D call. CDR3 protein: CATSRAGYGNQPQHF. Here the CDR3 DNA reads TGTGCCACCAGCAGAGCGGGGTATGGCAATCAGCCCCAGCATTTT.